Listed below are T cell receptor beta chains from one sample, sequenced in a study of early T cells in non-severe SARS-CoV-2 infection. MiXCR, applied by TCRdb to the 5' RACE reads, yields one record per CDR3 protein. The sample lists about 60,000 distinct CDR3 sequences, around 11% occurring once. The sequencing used whole blood, collected at baseline. The receptors come from an adult who was a healthcare worker with PCR-confirmed SARS-CoV-2 infection or an uninfected control (not recorded which). The CDR3 runs from the conserved cysteine through the conserved F or W.

15 | TRBV11-2 | CASSLGTGFPDTQYF
14 | TRBV6-5 | CASSTNPGGREQYF
17 | TRBV5-4 | CASTTPGRGGNTGELFF
16 | TRBV20-1 | CSASGLAGGLDNEQFF
13 | TRBV7-6 | CASSLGGGPEAFF
16 | TRBV27 | CASSLLGSGGTGELFF
14 | TRBV18 | CASSPGNSNYGYTF
13 | TRBV2 | CASSEASNQPQHF
13 | TRBV30 | CAWTGTSYNEQFF
16 | TRBV7-9 | CASSSTSGGATDTQYF
15 | TRBV12-3/TRBV12-4 | CASSLAAGLAVEQFF
13 | TRBV3-1 | CASSPGGVGELFF
16 | TRBV11-2 | CASSSAPGPRGYGYTF
16 | TRBV6-1 | CASLRVRGLGTDTQYF
15 | TRBV18 | CASSPGGSGANVLIF
15 | TRBV7-2 | CASSSDRGWYNEQFF
15 | TRBV10-3 | CAISELDRGRYGYTF
15 | TRBV25-1 | CASSESRQGAYEQYF
16 | TRBV12-5 | CASGFLTGPYGSPLHF
12 | TRBV2 | CASRTDEETQYF
14 | TRBV20-1 | CSARVVAGTDTQYF
15 | TRBV7-2 | CASSLGQGWTDTQYF
15 | TRBV25-1 | CASSDVGRDDEKLFF